This T cell receptor (beta chain) was identified in a study of cytomegalovirus exposure and HLA in healthy donors (TCRdb year 2017). Context from the whole study: An earlier analysis of roughly 570 of the donors reported approximately 260 Gb of sequence data and 117 million unique TCR beta sequences obtained from about 170 million T cells. A later analysis re-analyzed previously published TCR beta repertoires from 650 to 800 donors and added high-resolution HLA genotyping to study TCR occurrence patterns. An earlier analysis of around 580 of the donors used high-throughput TCR beta sequencing to judge whether each TCR beta V gene segment behaved as functional or pseudogenic. Every discovery cohort repertoire had been produced on one sequencing platform. In the later analysis, no new phenotypic data were used to find candidate immune exposures; instead, reliance was placed on TCR beta sequences and their occurrence across donors. The study was designed to test whether signatures of past pathogen exposure could be identified by cataloging public T cell receptors. HLA typing covered class I and class II loci at four-digit resolution. An early release that covered some 640 HLA-typed donors contained approximately 300 gigabases of sequencing data and tens of millions of unique TCR sequences. Donor age, sex, ethnicity and CMV serostatus were compiled alongside the repertoire data. High-throughput TCR immunosequencing, statistical association of individual TCRs with disease status, and machine learning were combined to predict cytomegalovirus infection status. A later genetic analysis used genome-wide SNP genotypes for about 55% of the 666 donors, treating that subset as a discovery cohort. Because of strong linkage in the cohort, a handful of DR-DQ haplotypes were treated as single units for association and clustering. Typing coverage differed by locus: A, B, C, DRB1 and DQB1 were typed in roughly 629-630 donors, DQA1 in about 500, DPA1 in approximately 600, and DPB1 in 450 to 480. Of the roughly 400 genotyped donors, roughly 80% fell in the genetic ancestry cluster associated with self-reported Caucasian donors. Among roughly 370 genotyped donors of the cohort, an average of around 240,000 unique TCR beta nucleotide sequences were sequenced per donor, around 18% of them non-productive. Besides the first cohort of under 700 subjects, a separate validation cohort made up of 120 different subjects was used. The study profiled the T cell repertoires of more than 500 subjects by immunosequencing and related them to cytomegalovirus serostatus.

V is clipped by 7 bases and J by 3 bases, and the sequence between their germline boundaries is 19 bases long. The CDR3 sequence holds 16 residues, the cysteine and phenylalanine included. Left in the record is the CDR3 DNA by itself, 48 bases read in frame from the first base. The CDR1 and CDR2 encoded by the germline V gene are SGHRS and YFSETQ. The cohort comprised around 690 healthy bone marrow donors. Cohort members were all nominally healthy when sampled, although unrecorded immune exposures were likely present. The donor tested CMV seronegative, placing the donor among the 352 seronegative members of the cohort. Every donor gave a peripheral blood sample, and the peripheral blood mononuclear cells from that sample were used for TCR beta sequencing. Genomic DNA extraction from the blood cell samples was performed with the Qiagen DNeasy Blood Extraction Kit. The library was obtained by the immunoSEQ multiplex PCR assay. The multiplex PCR relied on a mix of 60 forward primers for TCR Vbeta segments and 13 reverse primers for TCR Jbeta segments. Amplification of the CDR3 region of rearranged TCR beta genes was performed with a multiplex PCR assay on genomic DNA. The Illumina HiSeq System was used to sequence the amplified TCR beta libraries as 87-base-pair reads. On the study's bioinformatics: In a later analysis, some 80 million unique TCR beta chains were counted across the roughly 700 repertoires, and about 10 million of these chains were shared by at least two donors. To remove PCR and sequencing errors, raw reads were error-corrected and collapsed into unique sequences using a nearest-neighbor algorithm that merged closely related sequences. To assign V, D and J gene segments, CDR3 sequences were aligned to IMGT reference sequences. For a sequence to be retained, at least a six-nucleotide match to both a V gene segment and a J gene segment was required. A rearrangement was called productive if the CDR3 had no stop codons and remained in frame with V and J, and every other rearrangement was called non-productive. Following IMGT convention, CDR3 was defined as the stretch from the second conserved V-encoded cysteine up to the conserved J-encoded phenylalanine. The earlier analysis of 500 to 600 of the donors excluded sequences that lacked an unambiguous match to a single V gene segment. In an earlier analysis of 587 of the donors, V segments were called functional above 56.7% productive rearrangements and were called segregating when the between-donor standard deviation exceeded 5%. A statistical classification framework was developed to diagnose cytomegalovirus status using the catalog of TCR beta chain sequences. A later analysis assigned V and J genes by comparing TCR nucleotide sequences with IMGT/GENE-DB human TR gene sequences. Using the TCRdist pipeline, a later analysis assigned CDR3 sequences along with most-parsimonious VDJ recombination scenarios. A later analysis defined each TCR beta chain by its CDR3 amino acid sequence plus V-gene family, and excluded reads lacking a unique V-gene family. In a later analysis, around 650 highly shared, low-generation-probability nucleotide sequences were removed to address suspected cross-contamination and a sequencing artifact. A later analysis calculated a clonal expansion index for each public chain from normalized within-repertoire ranks of inferred template counts. Generation probabilities in a later analysis came from a VDJ recombination model fitted to out-of-frame rearrangements, and those results were checked against IGoR. In a later analysis, hypergeometric tests were used to score TCR-TCR, TCR-HLA and TCR-CMV co-occurrence, with a repertoire-size bias correction applied to TCR pairs. A later analysis estimated false discovery rates by permuting HLA or CMV assignments 20 times. A later analysis grouped co-occurring TCRs with DBSCAN, adding TCRdist sequence similarity when clustering within HLA-allele-positive subsets. Repertoires with fewer than 30,000 or more than 120,000 public chains, plus five repertoires with anomalous nucleotide sharing, were excluded from co-occurrence clustering. The source is immuneACCESS, and TCRdb retained only in-frame sequences with V and J called. Part of the clones is not carried over; for the studies checked, unresolved V genes explain less than half of this, and the remainder is unexplained. For V, J and clone size, that table is used; D and trimming come from the DNA. The table for this sample lists around 29,000 clones. The ten largest clonotypes hold approximately 0.69% of the sample.

What the work shows at the level of the full study, not this receptor alone: It was suggested by the authors that the approach could potentially be generalized to other disease states and immunological phenotypes. A few of the identified cytomegalovirus-associated TCR beta chains were confirmed in vitro to be specific for cytomegalovirus antigens. A further reported finding was that TCR beta sequences accurately predicted the HLA-A and HLA-B alleles for most subjects in the first cohort. CMV serostatus was the only immune exposure information available for the cohort. Correlated functional status among segregating V segments might reflect linkage disequilibrium, but an unknown experimental factor could not be ruled out. A later genetic analysis reported fewer N-insertions in productive TCRs among donors in an Asian-associated ancestry cluster than the approximately 670-donor mean. According to a later analysis, parvovirus B19, influenza, CMV and Epstein-Barr virus appeared linked to several top co-occurrence clusters. The presence/absence analyses assumed that sequencing depth was roughly uniform across donors, and that assumption may not be true. When HLA alleles, especially DR and DQ, strongly co-occurred, TCR associations were difficult to assign to individual alleles. Because HLA typing was missing for some donors at each locus, association tests included only the typed subset. A total of about 180 TCR beta chains were listed by the study as associated with cytomegalovirus. In a later analysis, HLA-associated TCR beta chains were found to be more clonally expanded and to have lower generation probabilities than equally common non-associated chains. In an earlier analysis of around 600 of the donors, most TCR beta V segments appeared in productive rearrangements about 87% or about 30% of the time, broadly matching IMGT annotations. The earlier analysis of around 600 of the donors excluded some 15 rarely observed V segments, including chromosome 9 orphons, because counts were too low. Most CMV-associated TCR beta chains appeared to be HLA-restricted in a later analysis, and the HLA associations seemed to be driven largely by CMV exposure. A later analysis found that TCR association rates varied across HLA loci, with DRB1 alleles showing the most associated TCRs and HLA-C alleles the fewest. Because the 87-base-pair reads could not distinguish some IMGT-functional V segments, including TRBV6-2 and TRBV6-3, those segments were excluded. A later analysis associated 15,000 to 20,000 TCR beta sequences with specific HLA alleles at a false discovery rate of 0.05. In this cohort, only TCR beta chains were sequenced, and detectable features were limited by the absence of alpha or paired-chain data. Most TCR sequences were seen in very few donors, while some public TCRs were found in many individuals. A later genetic analysis associated a missense DCLRE1C variant with V-gene and J-gene trimming of TCR beta chains, and an independent cohort replicated the association. A group of highly shared sequence variants was considered likely to be a technical artifact of the sequencing pipeline. Cytomegalovirus status was reported to be diagnosed by the classifier with high specificity and sensitivity in both the original and validation cohorts.

Note on this clone: The antigen this receptor binds is unknown.

The sequence links TRBV5-1 to TRBJ2-2, with the D gene not clear enough to name. The sample was PBMCs. This TCR came from a man under 40 in good health and CMV-seronegative. Here the CDR3 is given as CASRRGTGSDTGELFF. The base sequence is TGCGCCAGCCGTCGAGGAACCGGGTCGGACACCGGGGAGCTGTTTTTT.